These 12 T cell receptor beta chains share one sample of origin, sequenced in a study of blood T cells in healthy people across ages. The authors ran a second PCR of about 6 to 11 cycles using a sample-barcoded 5' primer and a J-beta primer mix. TCRdb processed the 5' RACE reads anew with MiXCR; each CDR3 protein has one entry. The sample holds hundreds of thousands of distinct CDR3 sequences, about 51% seen once. The sample taken for sequencing was blood. These receptors all come from a woman older than 75 in good health.

Notes on this clonotype: This could be a read error, since a much larger clone is one nucleotide away. The chain joins TRBV5-1 to TRBJ2-1, with 12 nucleotides matching TRBD2. The DNA matches TRBJ2-7 better at its end, which makes the J call doubtful. CDR1 and CDR2 from the germline V gene are SGHRS and YFSETQ. The CDR3 runs to 15 residues. This CDR3 reads CASSSPSGRANEQYF. In DNA, the CDR3 is TGCGCCAGCAGCTCACCTAGCGGGAGGGCTAATGAGCAGTACTTC.

CDR3 protein: CASSDPSGDPNEQFF. The CDR3 region has the DNA TGTGCCAGCAGTGATCCTAGCGGGGACCCTAATGAGCAGTTCTTC. The chain links TRBV25-1 to TRBJ2-1, with 9 positions matching TRBD2. V lost 3 bases and J lost 7; bases outside the gene matches: 7. Germline V gives CDR1 MGHDK, CDR2 SYGVNS. The CDR3 totals 15 residues.

There are a few counts of this clonotype. V usage is TRBV6-6 and J usage is TRBJ2-3; tentatively, D is TRBD2 (5 bases). V gave up 2 bases and J gave up 1 base, with 13 bases separating them. CDR3 length equals 16 residues. Germline CDR1 and CDR2: MNHNY and SVGAGI (reference sequence). This chain's CDR3 is CASSYGDRGGTDTQYF. DNA of the CDR3: TGTGCCAGCAGTTACGGGGATCGGGGTGGCACAGATACGCAGTATTTT.

A remark on this clonotype: A much larger clone differs from this one at a single base, so this may be a read error. V is TRBV7-9 and J is TRBJ2-3, with D possibly being TRBD2 (6 bases). This CDR3 spans 14 amino acids. V was shortened by 6 bases and J by 9 bases, with 19 bases between the two germline ends. Germline V lookup: CDR1 SEHNR, CDR2 FQNEAQ (reference sequence). The DNA for the CDR3 is TGTGCCAGCAGTCTTAAGGGCCGCGGGGAGACGCAGTATTTT. This sequence encodes CASSLKGRGETQYF. Full variable domain (remainder filled in from reference TRBV7-9 and TRBJ2-3): DTGVSQNPRHKITKRGQNVTFRCDPISEHNRLYWYRQTLGQGPEFLTYFQNEAQLEKSRLLSDRFSAERPKGSFSTLEIQRTEQGDSAMYLCASSLKGRGETQYFGPGTRLTVL.

This clonotype came up many times. The genes are TRBV4-2 and TRBJ2-7, with 11 nucleotides matching TRBD2. The CDR3 loop spans 18 amino acids. The J segment lost 3 bases and the V segment lost 0 bases, leaving 10 bases of the junction unmatched. The germline V gene has CDR1 LGHNA and CDR2 YNFKEQ. CDR3 DNA: TGTGCCAGCAGCCAAGACAGTAGCGGGAGGGCCCCCTACTACGAGCAGTACTTC. Amino acid sequence: CASSQDSSGRAPYYEQYF.

With respect to this clonotype: A junction boundary mismatches the germline segment, possibly from a read error. The genes are TRBV7-2 and TRBJ2-1; D unresolved. This CDR3 has 12 residues. Looked up from germline, CDR1 is SGHTA and CDR2 is FQGNSA. The DNA of the CDR3 is TGTGTCAGCAGCTTAGGTTACAATGAGCAGTTCTTC. Its translation is CVSSLGYNEQFF.

This clonotype was observed a few times. The J gene is TRBJ2-5, the V gene TRBV25-1; 8 bases line up with TRBD2. This CDR3 is built from 17 residues. Germline trimming cut 6 bases from V and 11 bases from J; bases unmatched to any gene: 23. Germline values: CDR1 MGHDK, CDR2 SYGVNS. CDR3 sequence (DNA): TGTGCCAGCAGCAGTAGGTATATGGAGCGGGAGATGAATGAGCAGTACTTC. It codes for CASSSRYMEREMNEQYF. Based on the CDR3 plus reference TRBV25-1 and TRBJ2-5, the full variable domain is EADIYQTPRYLVIGTGKKITLECSQTMGHDKMYWYQQDPGMELHLIHYSYGVNSTEKGDLSSESTVSRIRTEHFPLTLESARPSHTSQYLCASSSRYMEREMNEQYFGPGTRLLVL.

Only a few counts were recorded for this clonotype. The chain links TRBV5-1 to TRBJ2-3, with 10 nucleotides matching TRBD1. V lost 0 bases and J lost 13; bases outside the gene matches: 14. The CDR3 is made up of 16 amino acids. The germline V gene encodes CDR1 SGHRS and CDR2 YFSETQ. The CDR3 coding sequence is TGCGCCAGCAGCTTGGCCGGGACAGGGGTCCTCTCGATGGAGTATTTT. Translation gives CASSLAGTGVLSMEYF.

The chain combines TRBV29-1 with TRBJ2-5, with D tentatively TRBD2 (6 bases). Trimming took off 7 bases at V and 5 bases at J, with 14 bases between the two ends. This CDR3 region has 12 residues. CDR1 and CDR2 (germline): SQVTM, ANQGSEA. The CDR3 is CSGGTLAETQYF. The CDR3 DNA is TGCAGCGGCGGGACTCTTGCGGAGACCCAGTACTTC.

The chain couples TRBV4-3 to TRBJ2-7, with D hard to call. The V and J ends lost 1 base and 7 bases respectively, with 11 bases between them. Germline lookup yields CDR1 LGHNA and CDR2 YSLEER. This CDR3 region has 13 residues. CDR3 sequence reads: CASSQGKYNEQYF. CDR3 sequence (DNA): TGCGCCAGCAGCCAAGGAAAATACAATGAGCAGTACTTC.

This clonotype occurred a few times. This rearrangement joins TRBV29-1 to TRBJ1-5; D not resolved. This CDR3 is 12 amino acids long. Germline V CDR1 and CDR2: SQVTM, ANQGSEA. The germline V and J ends were trimmed by 1 base and 2 bases, with 3 bases remaining between them. The DNA of the CDR3 is TGCAGCGTTGAAGGGGGCAATCAGCCCCAGCATTTT. Translating gives CSVEGGNQPQHF.

In DNA form, the CDR3 reads TGTGCCAGCTCACCCGACAGAAACATTCAGTACTTC. Translated, it gives CASSPDRNIQYF. V usage is TRBV18 and J usage is TRBJ2-4, with a tentative D call TRBD1 (5 bases). Germline V gene sequence: CDR1 KGHSH, CDR2 LQKENI. Trimming pared 3 bases from V and 6 bases from J, leaving 6 bases between. This CDR3 spans 12 amino acids.